The 26 T cell receptor beta chains given below trace back to one sample, sequenced in a study of PD-L1 blockade in urothelial cancer. The time point is: peripheral blood 6 weeks after treatment start. Using immunoSEQ multiplex PCR, the repertoire was profiled, and TCRdb retains in-frame clones only, with some absent. The sample records about 110,000 clones, approximately 89% being singletons. This specimen consisted of PBMCs, obtained around atezolizumab (anti-PD-L1) treatment. Source of these receptors: a man between 60 and 75 years old with urothelial cancer.

The chain is built from TRBV28 and TRBJ2-1; 9 bases are a match to TRBD1. Unmatched junction bases numbered 10, after V lost 3 bases and J lost 10 bases. Looked up from germline, CDR1 is MDHEN and CDR2 is SYDVKM. This CDR3 spans 15 amino acids. The CDR3 protein is CASSLAAMGQGEQFF. Written as DNA, the CDR3 is TGTGCCAGCAGTTTGGCGGCGATGGGACAGGGAGAGCAGTTCTTC.

The chain employs TRBV19 and TRBJ1-5; 7 positions match TRBD1. This CDR3 region has 19 residues. Unmatched junction bases numbered 13, after V lost 1 base and J lost 1 base. Germline loops: CDR1 LNHDA, CDR2 SQIVND (reference sequence). CDR3: CASSIVLQGKGSSNQPQHF. As DNA, the CDR3 is TGTGCCAGTAGTATAGTCCTACAGGGGAAGGGTTCGAGCAATCAGCCCCAGCATTTT.

The rearrangement uses TRBV27 and TRBJ1-5, with D possibly being TRBD1 (5 bases). The CDR3 length is 12 residues. Trimming took 6 bases from V and 4 from J, leaving 7 bases between them. Per the germline V gene, CDR1 is MNHEY and CDR2 is SMNVEV (reference sequence). CDR3 DNA sequence: TGTGCCAGCAGCGGGGGTAATCAGCCCCAGCATTTT. This codes for CASSGGNQPQHF.

This clone was found once. The chain has TRBV1 and TRBJ2-1; whether TRBD2, the table's D call, matches the DNA was not checked. TRBV1 is shown as a pseudogene. CDR3 length: 14 residues. The DNA for the CDR3 is TGCACCAGCAGCCAAGGACTAGATGGCAATGAGCAGTTCTTC. It is translated as CTSSQGLDGNEQFF.

This clone was seen only once. The V gene is TRBV5-1, the J gene TRBJ2-3; 11 bases match TRBD2. Per germline, CDR1 SGHRS and CDR2 YFSETQ. The CDR3 extends over 16 amino acids. V was pared by 0 bases and J by 5 bases, with 5 bases of the junction left unmatched. The CDR3 sequence is CASSLGLAGTIDTQYF. The CDR3 DNA reads as TGCGCCAGCAGCTTGGGACTAGCGGGAACGATAGATACGCAGTATTTT.

This clone came up a few times. CDR3 protein: CASSADRGGYTF. CDR3 nucleotides: TGTGCCAGCAGCGCTGACAGGGGTGGCTACACCTTC. The chain has TRBV9 and TRBJ1-2; the match to TRBD1 covers 8 bases. Germline CDR1 reads SGDLS; CDR2 reads YYNGEE. V shed 3 bases and J 7 bases; nucleotides not matched to a gene: 2. The CDR3 covers 12 residues.

The chain is built from TRBV28 and TRBJ1-1, with D tentatively TRBD1 (6 bases). The CDR3 covers 13 residues. The V gene's germline CDR1 is MDHEN and CDR2 SYDVKM. Trimming took 4 bases from V and 7 from J, leaving 13 bases between them. The CDR3 here is CASSYQGGYEAFF. DNA of the CDR3: TGTGCCAGCAGTTATCAAGGGGGATATGAAGCTTTCTTT.

The V and J genes are TRBV5-1 and TRBJ2-1; D may be TRBD2 (7 bases). The V end was cut by 7 bases, the J end by 6 bases, with 17 bases between. CDR3 size: 14 residues. In germline, CDR1 is SGHRS, CDR2 YFSETQ. The CDR3 region is CASARGGLGNEQFF. DNA of the CDR3: TGCGCCAGCGCAAGGGGGGGATTGGGCAATGAGCAGTTCTTC.

The chain links TRBV6-1 to TRBJ2-7; 10 bases match TRBD1. The germline V gene encodes CDR1 MNHNS and CDR2 SASEGT. The junction had 4 bases not matched to a gene; V was cut back by 5 bases and J by 3 bases. The CDR3 length is 14 residues. In nucleotides, the CDR3 is TGTGCCAGCAGTAGACAGGGGGCGTTCTACGAGCAGTACTTC. Protein product: CASSRQGAFYEQYF.

V is TRBV10-3 and J is TRBJ1-1; no firm D call. V was cut by 7 bases and J by 5 bases, with 20 bases left in between. Looked up from germline, CDR1 is ENHRY and CDR2 is SYGVKD. This CDR3 is 15 amino acids long. The CDR3 DNA reads TGTGCCATCACCTCAGCTCGGGGTTCGGGAACTGAAGCTTTCTTT. Translation gives CAITSARGSGTEAFF.

The CDR3 sequence is CASSLSSGANVLTF. In nucleotides, the CDR3 is TGTGCCAGTAGCCTCAGCTCTGGGGCCAACGTCCTGACTTTC. This chain uses TRBV19 with TRBJ2-6, with D unresolved. Trimming pared 6 bases from V and 0 bases from J, leaving 6 bases between. The CDR3 loop spans 14 amino acids. Germline V gene lookup returns CDR1 LNHDA and CDR2 SQIVND (reference sequence). Looking up the rest from reference TRBV19 and TRBJ2-6 gives the full variable domain: DGGITQSPKYLFRKEGQNVTLSCEQNLNHDAMYWYRQDPGQGLRLIYYSQIVNDFQKGDIAEGYSVSREKKESFPLTVTSAQKNPTAFYLCASSLSSGANVLTFGAGSRLTVL.

The chain uses TRBV7-2 and TRBJ2-7; possible D gene TRBD2, 5 bases. Looked up from germline, CDR1 is SGHTA and CDR2 is FQGNSA. The CDR3 loop spans 15 amino acids. Trimming left V 0 bases short and J 0 bases short, with 9 bases between. The CDR3 loop reads CASSLAGGLSYEQYF. The CDR3 coding sequence is TGTGCCAGCAGCTTAGCCGGCGGGCTCTCCTACGAGCAGTACTTC.

The chain carries TRBV6-1 and TRBJ2-5; tentatively, D is TRBD2 (5 bases). The CDR3 has 13 amino acids. Trimming pared 4 bases from V and 3 bases from J, leaving 9 bases between. CDR1 and CDR2 (germline): MNHNS, SASEGT. The CDR3 coding sequence is TGTGCCAGCAGTGTCCGGGAAGAAGAGACCCAGTACTTC. It specifies CASSVREEETQYF.

V and J are TRBV2 and TRBJ2-5; D is perhaps TRBD1 (6 bases). V lost 8 bases, J lost 5 bases, and 9 bases lay in between. CDR3 length equals 11 residues. The germline CDR1 and CDR2 sequences are SNHLY and FYNNEI. CDR3 region: CASHREETQYF. CDR3 DNA: TGTGCCAGCCACAGGGAGGAGACCCAGTACTTC.

The chain has TRBV15 and TRBJ2-7; 8 bases align to TRBD1. The CDR3 has 13 amino acids. V dropped 3 bases and J dropped 6; count of bases not matched to a gene: 4. The germline V gene encodes CDR1 LNHNV and CDR2 YYDKDF (reference sequence). CDR3 nucleotides: TGTGCCACCAGCAGGTCGACAGGGGTCGAGCAGTACTTC. Translated, it gives CATSRSTGVEQYF.

The genes are TRBV14 and TRBJ2-5; 7 nucleotides match TRBD2. This CDR3 region has 15 residues. J gave up 4 bases and V 0 bases, and 5 bases lay outside the gene matches. Germline lookup yields CDR1 SGHDN and CDR2 FVKESK. CDR3 protein: CASSQDWTRSETQYF. In DNA form, the CDR3 reads TGTGCCAGCAGCCAAGATTGGACTAGGTCAGAGACCCAGTACTTC.

This chain connects TRBV6-6 to TRBJ1-5; 9 bases fit TRBD1. CDR1 is MNHNY and CDR2 is SVGAGI in the germline V gene (reference sequence). Trimming removed 8 bases from V and 0 bases from J; junction bases left unmatched: 8. This CDR3 is built from 16 residues. CDR3 sequence (DNA): TGTGCCAGCGGCACGGGACAGGGCTATAGCAATCAGCCCCAGCATTTT. Translation: CASGTGQGYSNQPQHF.

The chain employs TRBV30 and TRBJ1-3, with a possible D match to TRBD1 (5 bases). Trimming pared 4 bases from V and 0 bases from J, leaving 10 bases between. The CDR3 consists of 14 residues. Germline values: CDR1 GTSNPN, CDR2 SVGIG (reference sequence). The CDR3 region is CAWTLDNSGNTIYF. For the CDR3, the DNA is TGTGCCTGGACCTTGGACAACTCTGGAAACACCATATATTTT.

The chain recombines TRBV19 with TRBJ2-2; 7 nucleotides align to TRBD1. Germline-derived CDR1 and CDR2 are LNHDA and SQIVND (reference sequence). The CDR3 loop spans 15 amino acids. V was pared by 4 bases and J by 1 base, with 3 bases of the junction left unmatched. As DNA, the CDR3 is TGTGCCAGTAGTAGAGGACAGGTGAACACCGGGGAGCTGTTTTTT. This sequence encodes CASSRGQVNTGELFF.

The chain has TRBV9 and TRBJ2-1; 12 bases match TRBD2. Looked up from germline, CDR1 is SGDLS and CDR2 is YYNGEE. This CDR3 is built from 20 residues. Unmatched junction bases numbered 13, after V lost 0 bases and J lost 3 bases. DNA for the CDR3: TGTGCCAGCAGCGTAGCTTATTCGGGGTCTAGCGGGAGGGGCTACAATGAGCAGTTCTTC. This translates into CASSVAYSGSSGRGYNEQFF.

The gene calls are TRBV6-1 and TRBJ1-4; 7 positions match TRBD1. Trimming at V came to 3 bases and at J to 8 bases, leaving 9 bases not matched to a gene. The length of the CDR3 is 15 residues. Germline CDR1 reads MNHNS; CDR2 reads SASEGT. The DNA of the CDR3 is TGTGCCAGCAGTGAGATAGCGGCAGGGGGGGAAAAACTGTTTTTT. This translates into CASSEIAAGGEKLFF.

This clone appeared a single time. J is TRBJ2-7 and V is TRBV9, with TRBD2 matching over 7 bases. Germline loops: CDR1 SGDLS, CDR2 YYNGEE. Trimming removed 6 bases from V and 1 base from J; junction bases left unmatched: 7. The CDR3 covers 14 residues. The chain's CDR3 is CASNNLGGSYEQYF. CDR3 coding DNA: TGTGCCAGCAACAACCTCGGGGGGTCCTACGAGCAGTACTTC.

This clone showed up just once. This sequence joins TRBV10-1 and TRBJ2-3; TRBD2 agrees at 9 bases. V dropped 3 bases and J dropped 4; count of bases not matched to a gene: 11. CDR1 is WNHNN and CDR2 is SYGVQD in the germline V gene (reference sequence). CDR3 length: 17 residues. CDR3: CASSDPGQRGVADTQYF. Here the CDR3 DNA reads TGCGCCAGCAGTGATCCTGGTCAGCGGGGGGTGGCAGATACGCAGTATTTT.

This rearrangement joins TRBV7-2 to TRBJ1-2; 8 bases agree with TRBD1. The J segment lost 8 bases and the V segment lost 8 bases, leaving 13 bases of the junction unmatched. Germline assignment: CDR1 SGHTA and CDR2 FQGNSA. The CDR3 length is 14 residues. Here the CDR3 reads CASLGTGWSGGYTF. The CDR3 DNA reads TGTGCCAGCTTAGGGACAGGCTGGTCGGGGGGCTACACCTTC.

The CDR3 region has the DNA TGTGCCAGCAGTGGGGTCCAAAGGGGGTACTTC. Translation: CASSGVQRGYF. The rearrangement uses TRBV2 and TRBJ2-7; tentative D call: TRBD1 (5 bases). The CDR3 sequence is 11 residues long. Germline-derived CDR1 and CDR2 are SNHLY and FYNNEI. The V gene lost 4 bases and the J gene lost 12 bases, with 13 bases spanning the gap.

The CDR3 region has the DNA TGTGCCAGCAGCTTCGGCAGGGACACTGAAGCTTTCTTT. Translating gives CASSFGRDTEAFF. The chain joins TRBV5-4 to TRBJ1-1; D might be TRBD1 (5 bases). The V gene lost 2 bases and the J gene lost 3 bases, with 8 bases spanning the gap. The CDR3 has 13 residues. Looked up from germline, CDR1 is SGHNT and CDR2 is YYREEE (reference sequence).